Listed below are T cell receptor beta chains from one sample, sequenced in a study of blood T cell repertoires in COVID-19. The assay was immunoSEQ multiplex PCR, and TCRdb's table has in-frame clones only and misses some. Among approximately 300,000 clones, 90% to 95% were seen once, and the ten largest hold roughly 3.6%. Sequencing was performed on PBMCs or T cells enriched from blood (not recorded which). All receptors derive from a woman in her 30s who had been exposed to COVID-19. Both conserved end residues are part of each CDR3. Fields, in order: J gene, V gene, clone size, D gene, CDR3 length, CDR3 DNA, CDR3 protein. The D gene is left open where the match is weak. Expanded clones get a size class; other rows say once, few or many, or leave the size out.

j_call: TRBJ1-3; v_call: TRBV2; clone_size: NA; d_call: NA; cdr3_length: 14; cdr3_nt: TGTGCCAGCAGTCTACTGAGATCTGGAAACACCATATATTTT; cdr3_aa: CASSLLRSGNTIYF
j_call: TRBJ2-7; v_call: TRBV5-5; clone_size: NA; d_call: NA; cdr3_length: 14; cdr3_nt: TGTGCCAGCAGCTTGACAGGGTTGGTCCACGAGCAGTACTTC; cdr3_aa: CASSLTGLVHEQYF
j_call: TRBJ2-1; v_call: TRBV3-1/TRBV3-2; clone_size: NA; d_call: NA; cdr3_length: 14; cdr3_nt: TGTGCCAGCAGCCAAGATGGGGCTTACAATGAGCAGTTCTTC; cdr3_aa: CASSQDGAYNEQFF
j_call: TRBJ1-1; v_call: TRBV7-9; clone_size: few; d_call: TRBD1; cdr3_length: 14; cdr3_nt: TGTGCCAGCAGCCCGGACAGGATGAACACTGAAGCTTTCTTT; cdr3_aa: CASSPDRMNTEAFF
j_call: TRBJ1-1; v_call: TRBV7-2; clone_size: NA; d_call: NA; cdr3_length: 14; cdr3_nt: TGTGCCAGCAGCTCCTTGGCGGGGAGTTCTGAAGCTTTCTTT; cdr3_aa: CASSSLAGSSEAFF
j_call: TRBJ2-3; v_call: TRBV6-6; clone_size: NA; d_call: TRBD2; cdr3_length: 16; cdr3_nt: TGTGCCAGCAGTTTAATAGCGGGGGCCAACACAGATACGCAGTATTTT; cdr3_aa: CASSLIAGANTDTQYF
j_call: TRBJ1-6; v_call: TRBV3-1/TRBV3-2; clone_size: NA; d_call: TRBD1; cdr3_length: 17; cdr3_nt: TGTGCCAGCAGCCCTGGACAGGGGGTAGCATGGAGTTCACCCCTCCACTTT; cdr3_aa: CASSPGQGVAWSSPLHF
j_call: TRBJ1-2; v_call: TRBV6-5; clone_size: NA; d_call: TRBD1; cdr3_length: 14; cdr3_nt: TGTGCCAGCAGGGGGACAGGGGAGGGATTTGGCTACACCTTC; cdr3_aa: CASRGTGEGFGYTF
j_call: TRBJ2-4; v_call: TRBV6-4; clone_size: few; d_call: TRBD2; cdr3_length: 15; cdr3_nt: TGTGCCAGCAGTGAAACTAGCGGGGGAGTAAACATTCAGTACTTC; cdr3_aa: CASSETSGGVNIQYF
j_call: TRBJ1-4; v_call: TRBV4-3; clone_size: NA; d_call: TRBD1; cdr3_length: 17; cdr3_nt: TGCGCCAGCAGCCAGCTAGCCCGGACAGGGAGGAATGAAAAACTGTTTTTT; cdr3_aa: CASSQLARTGRNEKLFF
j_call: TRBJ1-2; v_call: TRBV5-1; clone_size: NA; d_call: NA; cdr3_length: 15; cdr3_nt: TGCGCCAGCAGAGCTTTAGACAGATCCGGGCATGGCTACACCTTC; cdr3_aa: CASRALDRSGHGYTF
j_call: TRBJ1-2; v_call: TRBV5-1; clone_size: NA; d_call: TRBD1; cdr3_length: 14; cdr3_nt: TGCGCCAGCAGCCCGGGACAGAGCATCTATGGCTACACCTTC; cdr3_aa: CASSPGQSIYGYTF
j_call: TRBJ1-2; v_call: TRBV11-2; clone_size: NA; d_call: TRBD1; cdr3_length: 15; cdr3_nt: TGTGCCAGCAGCGGACGACAGGGGACAAACTATGGCTACACCTTC; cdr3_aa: CASSGRQGTNYGYTF
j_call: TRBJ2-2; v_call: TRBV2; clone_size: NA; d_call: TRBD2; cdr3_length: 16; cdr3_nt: TGTGCCAGCAGTCTGACTAGCGGGGGGAACACCGGGGAGCTGTTTTTT; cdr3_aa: CASSLTSGGNTGELFF
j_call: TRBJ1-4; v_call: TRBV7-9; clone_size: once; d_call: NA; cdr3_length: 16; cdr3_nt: TGTGCCAGCAGCCCCGCTACAGGGTCGACTAATGAAAAACTGTTTTTT; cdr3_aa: CASSPATGSTNEKLFF
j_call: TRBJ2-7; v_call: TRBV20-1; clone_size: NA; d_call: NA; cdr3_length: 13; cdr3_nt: TGCAGTGCTAGTTGGCGCTTGGCGGGCGAGCAGTACTTC; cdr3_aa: CSASWRLAGEQYF
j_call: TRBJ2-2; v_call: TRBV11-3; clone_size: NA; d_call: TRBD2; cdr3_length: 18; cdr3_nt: TGTGCCAGAGCACCGGGACTAGCGGGGGGTGTGGACACCGGGGAGCTGTTTTTT; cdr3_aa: CARAPGLAGGVDTGELFF
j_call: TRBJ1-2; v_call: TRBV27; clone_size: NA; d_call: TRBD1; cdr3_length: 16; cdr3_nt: TGTGCCAGCAGTTCCAACGACAGGGGCGTTAACTATGGCTACACCTTC; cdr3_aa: CASSSNDRGVNYGYTF
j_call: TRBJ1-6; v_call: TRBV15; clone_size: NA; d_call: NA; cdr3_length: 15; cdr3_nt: TGTGCCACCAGCAGAGTAGGGGGGGGAAATTCACCCCTCCACTTT; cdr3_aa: CATSRVGGGNSPLHF